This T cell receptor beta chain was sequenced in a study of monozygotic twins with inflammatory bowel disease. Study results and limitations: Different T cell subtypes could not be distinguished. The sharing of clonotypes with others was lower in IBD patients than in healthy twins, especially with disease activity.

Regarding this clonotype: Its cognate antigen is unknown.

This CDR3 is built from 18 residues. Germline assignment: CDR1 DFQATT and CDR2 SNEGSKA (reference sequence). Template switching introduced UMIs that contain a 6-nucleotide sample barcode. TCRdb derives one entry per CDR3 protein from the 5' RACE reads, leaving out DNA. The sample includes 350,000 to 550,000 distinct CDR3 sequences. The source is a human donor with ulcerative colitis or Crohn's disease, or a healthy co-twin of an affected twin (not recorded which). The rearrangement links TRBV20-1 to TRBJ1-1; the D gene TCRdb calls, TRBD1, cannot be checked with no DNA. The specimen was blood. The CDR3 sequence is CSALPGDVIEGAGTEAFF.